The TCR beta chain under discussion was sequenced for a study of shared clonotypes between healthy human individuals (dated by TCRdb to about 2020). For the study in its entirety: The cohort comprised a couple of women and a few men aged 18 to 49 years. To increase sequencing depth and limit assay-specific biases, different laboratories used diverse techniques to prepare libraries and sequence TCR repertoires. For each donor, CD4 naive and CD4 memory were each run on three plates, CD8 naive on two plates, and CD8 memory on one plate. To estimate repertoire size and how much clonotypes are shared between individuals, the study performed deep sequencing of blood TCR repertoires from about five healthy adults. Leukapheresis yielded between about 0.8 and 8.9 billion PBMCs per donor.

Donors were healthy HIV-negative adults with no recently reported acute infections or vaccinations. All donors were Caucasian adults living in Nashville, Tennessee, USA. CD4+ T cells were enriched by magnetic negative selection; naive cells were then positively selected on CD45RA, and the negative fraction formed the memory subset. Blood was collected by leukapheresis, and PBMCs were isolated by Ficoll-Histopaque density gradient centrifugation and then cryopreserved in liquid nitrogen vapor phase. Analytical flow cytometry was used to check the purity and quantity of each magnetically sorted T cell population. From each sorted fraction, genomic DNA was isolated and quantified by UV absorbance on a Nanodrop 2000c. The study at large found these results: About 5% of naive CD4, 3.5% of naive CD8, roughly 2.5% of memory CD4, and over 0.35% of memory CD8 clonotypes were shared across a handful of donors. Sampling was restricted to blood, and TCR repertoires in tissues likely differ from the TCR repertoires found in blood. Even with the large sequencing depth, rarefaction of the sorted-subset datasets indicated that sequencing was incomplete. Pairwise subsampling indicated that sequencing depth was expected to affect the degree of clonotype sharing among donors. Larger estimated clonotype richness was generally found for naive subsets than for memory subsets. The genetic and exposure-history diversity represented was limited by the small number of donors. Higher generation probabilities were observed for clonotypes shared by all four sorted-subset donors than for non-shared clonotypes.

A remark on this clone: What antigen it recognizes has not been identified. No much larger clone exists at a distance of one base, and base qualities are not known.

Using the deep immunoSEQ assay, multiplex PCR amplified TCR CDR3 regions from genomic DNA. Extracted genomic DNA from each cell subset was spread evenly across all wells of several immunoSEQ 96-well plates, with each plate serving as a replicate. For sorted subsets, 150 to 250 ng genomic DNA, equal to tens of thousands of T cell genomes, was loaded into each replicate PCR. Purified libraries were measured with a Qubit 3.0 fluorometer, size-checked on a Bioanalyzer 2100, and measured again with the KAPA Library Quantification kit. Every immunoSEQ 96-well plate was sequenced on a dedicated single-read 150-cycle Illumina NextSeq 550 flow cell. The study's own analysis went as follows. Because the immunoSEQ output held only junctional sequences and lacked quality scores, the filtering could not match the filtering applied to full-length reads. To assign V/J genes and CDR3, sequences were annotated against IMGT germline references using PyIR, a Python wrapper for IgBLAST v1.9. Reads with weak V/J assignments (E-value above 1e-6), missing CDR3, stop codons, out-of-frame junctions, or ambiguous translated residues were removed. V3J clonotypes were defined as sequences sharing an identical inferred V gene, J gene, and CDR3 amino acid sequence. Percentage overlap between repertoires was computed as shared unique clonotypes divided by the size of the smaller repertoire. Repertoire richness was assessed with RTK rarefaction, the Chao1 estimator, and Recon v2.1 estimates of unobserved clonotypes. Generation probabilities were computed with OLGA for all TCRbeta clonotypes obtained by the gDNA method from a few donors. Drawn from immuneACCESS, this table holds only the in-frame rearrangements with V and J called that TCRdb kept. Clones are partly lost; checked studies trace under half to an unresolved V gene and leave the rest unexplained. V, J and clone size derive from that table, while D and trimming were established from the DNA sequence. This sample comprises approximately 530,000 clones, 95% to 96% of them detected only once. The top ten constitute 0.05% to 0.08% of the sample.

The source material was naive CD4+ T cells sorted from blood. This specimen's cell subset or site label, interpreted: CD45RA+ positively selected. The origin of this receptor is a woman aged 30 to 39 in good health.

Read as DNA, the sequence is TGTGCCAGCAGCTTAGGCCAGGGTTTAGGCACAGATACGCAGTATTTT. Translated, it reads CASSLGQGLGTDTQYF. Here the chain combines TRBV7-9 and TRBJ2-3, and perhaps TRBD1 as D gene, on 5 matching bases. The junction shows trimming of 1 base on V and 1 base on J, plus 12 bases between the germline ends. Per the germline V gene (reference sequence), SEHNR is the CDR1 and FQNEAQ is the CDR2. The CDR3 starts with the cysteine, ends with the phenylalanine, and has 16 residues. Only the CDR3 part of the read is kept: 48 bases, read in frame from the first base.